This is a list of T cell receptor beta chains from one sample in a study of cytomegalovirus exposure and HLA in healthy donors. Libraries were prepared by immunoSEQ multiplex PCR; TCRdb keeps only in-frame clonotypes and omits some of them. In the table there are more than 40,000 clones, 81% of which are singletons. Input material: PBMCs. The receptors were gathered from a man aged 50 to 60 in good health and CMV-seronegative. Each CDR3 is given with its conserved first and last residue. Each record gives: D gene, CDR3 length, V gene, J gene, clone size, CDR3 DNA, CDR3 protein. A D gene is named only where the DNA matches it firmly. Clone size is shown for a subset of rows, as once, few, many or a class of expanded clone.

.,11,TRBV20-1,TRBJ2-1,.,TGCAGTGCTAGAGATGTTCAGGGGATGTTCTTC,CSARDVQGMFF
.,13,TRBV6-5,TRBJ1-1,.,TGTGCCAGCAGCCCGGGCGGGGCATCCGAAGCTTTCTTT,CASSPGGASEAFF
.,14,TRBV25-1,TRBJ2-2,.,TGTGCCAGCAGTGAAGCCCGGGAGACCGGGGAGCTGTTTTTT,CASSEARETGELFF
TRBD1,17,TRBV2,TRBJ1-4,.,TGTGCCAGCAGTGAAGTCCCCAGGACAGGGGTTAATGAAAAACTGTTTTTT,CASSEVPRTGVNEKLFF
.,18,TRBV15,TRBJ2-3,.,TGTGCCACCAGCAGCCAGTTCGGGTTGGGGCCAAGCACAGATACGCAGTATTTT,CATSSQFGLGPSTDTQYF
.,16,TRBV18,TRBJ2-2,.,TGTGCCAGCTCACCACCGGACAAGGCCGGCACCGGGGAGCTGTTTTTT,CASSPPDKAGTGELFF
TRBD2,18,TRBV29-1,TRBJ2-7,.,TGCAGCGTCGCAACTAGCGAACCATCACCTAGGGGCTCCTACGAGCAGTACTTC,CSVATSEPSPRGSYEQYF
TRBD1,14,TRBV7-6,TRBJ1-1,.,TGTGCCAGCAGCCGGACAGGAGCAAACACTGAAGCTTTCTTT,CASSRTGANTEAFF
TRBD1,15,TRBV5-1,TRBJ2-3,.,TGCGCCAGCAGCGAACAGGGGAGCGGCACAGATACGCAGTATTTT,CASSEQGSGTDTQYF
TRBD1,13,TRBV7-7,TRBJ2-2,.,TGTGCTAGCAGCCAACAGGGGGCCGGGGAGCTGTTTTTT,CASSQQGAGELFF
.,14,TRBV2,TRBJ1-6,.,TGTGCCAGCAGTGGGGCAGGGCTTAGGTCACCCCTCCACTTT,CASSGAGLRSPLHF
TRBD2,16,TRBV11-2,TRBJ2-7,.,TGTGCCAGCAGCTTAGTCCCCCTAGCGGCCTTATACGAGCAGTACTTC,CASSLVPLAALYEQYF
.,16,TRBV2,TRBJ1-1,.,TGTGCCAGCACCTCGCCGGTGGGGCACCTGAACACTGAAGCTTTCTTT,CASTSPVGHLNTEAFF
.,12,TRBV28,TRBJ2-3,.,TGTGCCAGCAGTTTTTCGGGGAGATCGCAGTATTTT,CASSFSGRSQYF
TRBD1,14,TRBV29-1,TRBJ2-2,few,TGCAGCGTTGAAGATCGCAGGGGGCTCGGGGAGCTGTTTTTT,CSVEDRRGLGELFF
.,14,TRBV6-4,TRBJ2-6,few,TGTGCCAGCAGTGATGCGTCTGGGGCCAACGTCCTGACTTTC,CASSDASGANVLTF
.,15,TRBV15,TRBJ1-5,.,TGTGCCACCAGCAGAGATCTGTTAGGCAATCAGCCCCAGCATTTT,CATSRDLLGNQPQHF
.,12,TRBV4-2,TRBJ1-5,few,TGTGCCAGCAGCCAAGATAGGGGGCCCCAGCATTTT,CASSQDRGPQHF
TRBD2,15,TRBV19,TRBJ2-1,.,TGTGCCAGTAGTATCCTGGCTAGCGGGAGATCTGAGCAGTTCTTC,CASSILASGRSEQFF
TRBD1,16,TRBV7-9,TRBJ1-1,.,TGTGCCAGCGTCGGACAGGCCCCCTCCCCGAACACTGAAGCTTTCTTT,CASVGQAPSPNTEAFF
.,14,TRBV9,TRBJ2-3,.,TGTGCCAGCAGCCCCCGTATCGGCACAGATACGCAGTATTTT,CASSPRIGTDTQYF
.,13,TRBV6-5,TRBJ2-7,once,TGTGCCAGCAAGGACAGTTCATCCTACGAGCAGTACTTC,CASKDSSSYEQYF
TRBD1,17,TRBV10-3,TRBJ1-2,.,TGTGCCATCAGTGAGTCGGGGGGGACAGGCGTTAACTATGGCTACACCTTC,CAISESGGTGVNYGYTF
.,16,TRBV5-1,TRBJ2-3,.,TGCGCCAGCAGCCCGCTAAGCACTGGGCGCACAGATACGCAGTATTTT,CASSPLSTGRTDTQYF
.,15,TRBV5-1,TRBJ2-5,.,TGCGCCAGCAGCATCTCCAGGGGTTGGCAAGAGACCCAGTACTTC,CASSISRGWQETQYF
.,12,TRBV5-4,TRBJ2-1,few,TGTGCCAGCAGCTTGGACGGCAATGAGCAGTTCTTC,CASSLDGNEQFF
TRBD1,15,TRBV5-6,TRBJ1-1,once,TGTGCCAGCAGCTCGCGGGACAGGGGTTTCTCTGAAGCTTTCTTT,CASSSRDRGFSEAFF
.,14,TRBV18,TRBJ1-5,.,TGTGCCAGCTCACCACCGGATGTGAGCCGGGCCCAGCATTTT,CASSPPDVSRAQHF
TRBD1,13,TRBV14,TRBJ1-2,.,TGTGCCAGCAGCCAACAGGGGGCGGATGGCTACACCTTC,CASSQQGADGYTF
.,14,TRBV11-2,TRBJ2-7,.,TGTGCCAGCAGCTTAGGGAGCCCTCCCTACGAGCAGTACTTC,CASSLGSPPYEQYF
TRBD1,14,TRBV19,TRBJ2-2,.,TGTGCCAGTAGTATTGACAGGGTCGCCGGGGAGCTGTTTTTT,CASSIDRVAGELFF
.,14,TRBV7-2,TRBJ2-7,.,TGTGCCAGCAGCTTAGTTACAAGAACCTACGAGCAGTACTTC,CASSLVTRTYEQYF
TRBD1,14,TRBV6-4,TRBJ1-2,.,TGTGCCAGCAGTGCCGCCCCGGGACAGGGGGCGCACACCTTC,CASSAAPGQGAHTF
TRBD1,15,TRBV2,TRBJ2-7,.,TGTGCCAGCAGCGAAGACAGGGTACCCTCCTACGAGCAGTACTTC,CASSEDRVPSYEQYF
.,17,TRBV4-2,TRBJ2-7,.,TGTGCCAGCAGCCAACCCCTCCTCGGGAGTGGGGATCACGAGCAGTACTTC,CASSQPLLGSGDHEQYF
TRBD1,14,TRBV11-3,TRBJ2-2,.,TGTGCCAGCAGCTTAGGACAGGGCACCGGGGAGCTGTTTTTT,CASSLGQGTGELFF
.,14,TRBV6-1,TRBJ1-5,few,TGTGCCAGCAGTGTGCGGAGATATGATCAGCCCCAGCATTTT,CASSVRRYDQPQHF
.,16,TRBV9,TRBJ1-3,.,TGTGCCAGCAGCTCGGGGACTGCCAACTCTGGAAACACCATATATTTT,CASSSGTANSGNTIYF
TRBD1,15,TRBV30,TRBJ2-3,.,TGTGCCTGGAGCAAGGGGGCTAGGAGCACAGATACGCAGTATTTT,CAWSKGARSTDTQYF
.,13,TRBV9,TRBJ1-6,.,TGTGCCAGCAGCCCGGACACGCTCTCGGCCCTCCACTTT,CASSPDTLSALHF
TRBD1,15,TRBV5-1,TRBJ1-3,.,TGCGCCAGCAGCTTGGGGGACAGGGGAGGAAACACCATATATTTT,CASSLGDRGGNTIYF